A selection of T cell receptor beta chains follows, all from one sample in a study of shared clonotypes between healthy human individuals. Using immunoSEQ multiplex PCR, the repertoire was profiled, and TCRdb retains in-frame clones only, with some absent. This table has roughly 890,000 clones, almost 95% appearing once. Sequencing was carried out using naive CD8+ T cells sorted from blood. These receptors were obtained from a man aged 30 to 45 in good health. The CDR3 runs from the conserved cysteine through the conserved F or W. Each record gives: D gene, V gene, clone size, J gene, CDR3 DNA, CDR3 protein. D genes are given only for firm matches. Only some rows state a clone size, as once, few, many or a class for expanded clones.

TRBD2	TRBV13	-	TRBJ2-1	TGTGCCAGTTCAGCGGGATACGATGAGCAGTTCTTC	CASSAGYDEQFF
-	TRBV27	-	TRBJ2-7	TGTGCCAGCAGTTTGGGGACGAACTACGAGCAGTACTTC	CASSLGTNYEQYF
-	TRBV27	-	TRBJ2-7	TGTGCCAGCAGCTCCGGAGCAGGGGAGAGCTCCTACGAGCAGTACTTC	CASSSGAGESSYEQYF
TRBD1	TRBV7-3	-	TRBJ2-1	TGTGCCAGCAGCTCAAACAGGGGCAATGAGCAGTTCTTC	CASSSNRGNEQFF
-	TRBV6-6	-	TRBJ1-1	TGTGCCAGCAGTTACCCGAGCCGACCCACCGGCGAGGCTTTCTTT	CASSYPSRPTGEAFF
TRBD1	TRBV7-9	-	TRBJ1-2	TGTGCCAGCAGCTTGGGACAGGGGGAAAACTATGGCTACACCTTC	CASSLGQGENYGYTF
-	TRBV4-2	-	TRBJ2-1	TGTGCCAGCAGCCCCGAGGCGGCCTCCTACAATGAGCAGTTCTTC	CASSPEAASYNEQFF
-	TRBV5-6	once	TRBJ2-1	TGTGCCAGCAGCTTGGAGCTGCTCTACAATGAGCAGTTCTTC	CASSLELLYNEQFF
TRBD2	TRBV5-4	-	TRBJ2-1	TGTGCCAGCAGCTTAACTAGCGGGACGGGCGAGCAGTTCTTC	CASSLTSGTGEQFF
-	TRBV7-9	-	TRBJ1-2	TGTGCCAGCAGCTTCGTCGGGAAGGGCTACACCTTC	CASSFVGKGYTF
-	TRBV5-1	-	TRBJ1-1	TGCGCCAGCAGCTTGGCGAGTCAGGACATGAACACTGAAGCTTTCTTT	CASSLASQDMNTEAFF
TRBD1	TRBV19	-	TRBJ2-7	TGTGCCAGTAGGCCCTCTATAGGGGGCGCGTTTTACGAGCAGTACTTC	CASRPSIGGAFYEQYF
TRBD1	TRBV27	-	TRBJ1-2	TGTGCCAGCAGTTTAGTACAGGAGACAGGGGAGGATTCTCGGGGCTACACCTTC	CASSLVQETGEDSRGYTF
TRBD2	TRBV27	-	TRBJ2-1	TGTGCCAGCAGTTTGGGGGGACTAGCGGGAGATGAGCAGTTCTTC	CASSLGGLAGDEQFF
-	TRBV19	-	TRBJ2-7	TGTGCCAGTAGTGTCCGGACAGCCTACGAGCAGTACTTC	CASSVRTAYEQYF
TRBD1	TRBV4-1	-	TRBJ1-1	TGCGCCAGCAGCCACGCTCAAGGGACAGGTCAGAACACTGAAGCTTTCTTT	CASSHAQGTGQNTEAFF
-	TRBV6-6	-	TRBJ2-3	TGTGCCAGCAGTTATGTTAGCACAGATACGCAGTATTTT	CASSYVSTDTQYF